The next 4 T cell receptor beta chains were all read from a single sample in a study of blood T cell repertoires in COVID-19. Clones were read by immunoSEQ multiplex PCR, and TCRdb kept only the in-frame ones, dropping some. The sample includes about 350,000 clones, about nine tenths of them seen just once. The specimen sequenced was peripheral blood. The receptors here all came from a woman in her sixties or seventies with COVID-19, enrolled during active disease.

The chain recombines TRBV7-9 with TRBJ1-6; the D is unclear. Trimming left V 1 base short and J 9 bases short, with 7 bases between. This CDR3 is 13 amino acids long. The germline gives CDR1 SEHNR, CDR2 FQNEAQ (reference sequence). CDR3: CASSLEQVSPLHF. The DNA for the CDR3 is TGTGCCAGCAGCTTAGAGCAGGTTTCACCCCTCCACTTT.

The chain links TRBV19 to TRBJ2-6; 7 nucleotides align to TRBD1. Trimming cost V 5 bases and J 0 bases; bases outside gene matches: 10. The V gene's germline CDR1 is LNHDA and CDR2 SQIVND (reference sequence). This CDR3 spans 18 amino acids. This chain's CDR3 is CASSPRQGTRSGANVLTF. The CDR3 nucleotides are TGTGCCAGTAGTCCCCGACAGGGAACTCGCTCTGGGGCCAACGTCCTGACTTTC.

This clone has a single count. This chain uses TRBV19 with TRBJ1-6, with TRBD1 matching 7 bases. The CDR3 length is 16 residues. Germline lookup yields CDR1 LNHDA and CDR2 SQIVND (reference sequence). Trimming removed 4 bases from V and 7 bases from J; junction bases left unmatched: 10. CDR3 protein: CASSTTKTGVNSPLHF. Written as DNA, the CDR3 is TGTGCCAGTAGTACCACAAAAACAGGGGTCAATTCACCCCTCCACTTT.

This clone was found once. The CDR3 coding sequence is TGTGCCAGCAGCTTCCTCGCAACTAATGAAAAACTGTTTTTT. It specifies CASSFLATNEKLFF. The V and J genes are TRBV7-9 and TRBJ1-4, with D hard to call. The CDR3 is 14 residues long. V lost 3 bases and J lost 0, with 5 bases in between. From germline, CDR1 is SEHNR and CDR2 FQNEAQ (reference sequence). Looking up the rest from reference TRBV7-9 and TRBJ1-4 gives the full variable domain: DTGVSQNPRHKITKRGQNVTFRCDPISEHNRLYWYRQTLGQGPEFLTYFQNEAQLEKSRLLSDRFSAERPKGSFSTLEIQRTEQGDSAMYLCASSFLATNEKLFFGSGTQLSVL.